This TCR beta chain was found in a study of blood T cells in healthy people across ages (dated by TCRdb to between 2015 and 2016). Context from the whole study: Template switching captured roughly one uniquely barcoded TCR beta cDNA molecule per two T cells in model experiments. Using deep sequencing normalized with unique cDNA molecular identifiers, the study measured how TCR beta repertoire diversity changes with age. The donors were divided into four age groups: young (average approximately 17 years), middle-aged (around 41), aged (about 60) and long-lived (around 80). To avoid experimental bias, donors of different ages were distributed randomly across sequencing lanes. For two donors (one aged 18 to 29 and one aged 80 or older), the study analyzed two additional independent replicas of 1 million unique cDNA reads from the same blood draw.

Library preparation used 5' RACE. This sample was sequenced with an Illumina HiSeq 2500. The second PCR ran for about 7 to 11 cycles and used a J-beta primer mix along with a sample-barcoded 5' primer. A unique molecular identifier was introduced onto each TCR beta cDNA molecule by a template-switch 5' adaptor carrying 12 random nucleotides. At least 2.5 million CDR3-containing paired-end reads were obtained from each sample. First-strand cDNA synthesis was performed from all RNA using the Mint cDNA synthesis kit, with priming by a TRBC-specific oligonucleotide. Following uracil-DNA glycosylase treatment, all cDNA underwent a first 18-cycle PCR with the universal primers M1SS and BC2_uni_R. Processing in the source paper ran as follows. Normalization of each sample was performed by random selection of 1 million high-quality reads, each carrying a distinct molecular identifier. Reads with shared molecular identifiers were discarded instead of being binned into consensus sequences. CDR3 identification, clonotype clustering and error correction used MiTCR with a Q25 quality threshold and the strictest error-elimination algorithm. A nonparametric unseen species model with Euler transformation was used to estimate a lower bound on total TCR beta diversity. Using fastp at Q25 and MiXCR, TCRdb reprocessed the public reads and kept productive beta chains. Duplicate CDR3 protein sequences are folded into a single record with the most common DNA and genes. TCRdb assigned the V and J calls; the authors' analysis was not used. This sample is represented by roughly 2 million distinct CDR3 sequences; around 48% of them were singletons. More than 2% of the sample is taken by the ten largest.

Systemically healthy Caucasian individuals from Russia, 39 in total and aged about 6 to 100 years, were included as donors. Approximately 10 milliliters of peripheral blood were collected from each donor into EDTA-treated Vacutainer tubes. PBMCs were isolated by Ficoll-Paque density-gradient centrifugation, with at least 6 million obtained per sample. Total RNA, at least 6 micrograms per sample, was extracted from PBMCs with Trizol reagent. The percentages of naive CD45RAhigh/CD27high T cells were determined by flow cytometry on a PBMC aliquot from every donor. Study-wide conclusions, independent of this receptor: The percentage of naive T cells measured by flow cytometry correlated strongly with observed TCR beta diversity. Observed TCR beta diversity per million T cells fell roughly linearly with age, and a significant reduction was already apparent by age about 43. Estimates of total diversity from one million sequenced T cells were regarded as lower bounds and underestimates. Because profiling used bulk unsorted PBMCs, naive and antigen-experienced compartments could not be compared conclusively. Compared with the aged group, more naive CD4+ T cells, fewer expanded clones and increased TCR diversity were shown by the long-lived group, suggesting age selection. The CMV infection status of donors was not known, potentially confounding age-related changes in expanded clonotypes.

V is cut by 6 bases and J by 0 bases, and the space between the germline ends is 6 bases. Sequences MNHNY (CDR1) and SVGAGI (CDR2) are obtained from the germline V gene (reference sequence). Including the terminal cysteine and phenylalanine, the CDR3 comprises 13 residues. The DNA shown is the 39-base CDR3, in frame from base 1. About this clonotype itself: This receptor's antigen is unknown. No base-level quality is on record; no much larger clone is a single base apart.

The sequencing sample was made of blood. This sequence uses TRBV6-6 and TRBJ1-5; the D gene is not confidently resolved. The clonotype was recovered from a woman in her 40s in good health. For the CDR3, the sequence is CASRKDSNQPQHF. The DNA reads TGTGCCAGCAGGAAGGATAGCAATCAGCCCCAGCATTTT.